This T cell receptor (beta chain) was recorded in a study of T cell changes during pregnancy in multiple sclerosis. The CDR3 is 13 amino acids. V gave up 3 bases and J gave up 4 bases; unmatched junction bases: 2. In germline, CDR1 is PRHDT, CDR2 FYEKMQ (reference sequence). This clone was observed a handful of times. Libraries were prepared by immunoSEQ multiplex PCR; TCRdb keeps only in-frame clonotypes and omits some of them. This sample has about 77,000 clones, with about 93% found just once. This TCR came from a female donor in good health, enrolled as a control in a pregnancy study. Sample: peripheral blood, taken after pregnancy. The J gene is TRBJ1-1, the V gene TRBV13; 7 nucleotides match TRBD1. Here the CDR3 reads CASSFEGATEAFF. The CDR3 nucleotides read TGTGCCAGCAGCTTTGAGGGGGCCACTGAAGCTTTCTTT. The full variable domain, completed using reference TRBV13 and TRBJ1-1, is AAGVIQSPRHLIKEKRETATLKCYPIPRHDTVYWYQQGPGQDPQFLISFYEKMQSDKGSIPDRFSAQQFSDYHSELNMSSLELGDSALYFCASSFEGATEAFFGQGTRLTVV.